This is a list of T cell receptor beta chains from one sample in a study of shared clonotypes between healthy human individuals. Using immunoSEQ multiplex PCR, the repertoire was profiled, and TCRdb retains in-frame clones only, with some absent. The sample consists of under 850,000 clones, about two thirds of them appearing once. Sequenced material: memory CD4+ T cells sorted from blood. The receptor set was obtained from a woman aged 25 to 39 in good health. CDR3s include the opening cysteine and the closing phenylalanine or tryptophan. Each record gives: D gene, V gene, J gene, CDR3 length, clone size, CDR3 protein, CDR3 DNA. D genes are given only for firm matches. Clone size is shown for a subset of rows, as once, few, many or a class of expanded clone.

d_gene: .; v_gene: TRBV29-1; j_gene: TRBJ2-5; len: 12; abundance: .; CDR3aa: CSVGQPQETQYF; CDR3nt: TGCAGCGTAGGACAGCCACAAGAGACCCAGTACTTC
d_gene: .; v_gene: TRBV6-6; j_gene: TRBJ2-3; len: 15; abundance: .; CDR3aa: CASSRLAAVVDTQYF; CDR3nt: TGTGCCAGCAGTCGTTTAGCGGCCGTAGTGGATACGCAGTATTTT
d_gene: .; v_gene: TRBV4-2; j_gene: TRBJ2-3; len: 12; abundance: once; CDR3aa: CASSQRRNTQYF; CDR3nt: TGTGCCAGCAGCCAAAGGCGAAATACGCAGTATTTT
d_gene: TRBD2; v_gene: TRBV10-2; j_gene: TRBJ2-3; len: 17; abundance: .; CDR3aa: CASSESGLAGDTDTQYF; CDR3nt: TGCGCCAGCAGTGAGTCCGGACTAGCGGGGGATACAGATACGCAGTATTTT
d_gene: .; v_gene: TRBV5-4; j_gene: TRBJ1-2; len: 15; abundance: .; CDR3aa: CASSLVLGADYGYTF; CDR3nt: TGTGCCAGCAGCTTGGTGCTGGGAGCGGACTATGGCTACACCTTC
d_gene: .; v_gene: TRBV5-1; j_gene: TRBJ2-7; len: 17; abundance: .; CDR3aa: CASSSMIGRQSSYEQYF; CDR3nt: TGCGCCAGCAGCTCGATGATCGGCCGGCAGAGCTCCTACGAGCAGTACTTC
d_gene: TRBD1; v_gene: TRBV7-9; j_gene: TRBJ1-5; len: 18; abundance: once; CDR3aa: CASSFRWSRGQGRQPQHF; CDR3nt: TGTGCCAGCAGCTTTAGGTGGTCGCGGGGACAGGGGCGGCAGCCCCAGCATTTT
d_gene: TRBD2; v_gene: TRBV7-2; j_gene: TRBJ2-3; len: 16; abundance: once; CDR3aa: CASSSRGGSGTDTQYF; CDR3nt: TGTGCCAGCAGCTCCCGGGGAGGGAGTGGAACAGATACGCAGTATTTT
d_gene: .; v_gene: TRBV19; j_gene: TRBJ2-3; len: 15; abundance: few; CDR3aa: CASSIGTTSTDTQYF; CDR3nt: TGTGCCAGTAGTATTGGGACAACTAGCACAGATACGCAGTATTTT
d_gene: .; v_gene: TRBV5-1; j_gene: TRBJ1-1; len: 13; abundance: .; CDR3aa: CASSLEAPTEAFF; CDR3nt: TGCGCCAGCAGCTTGGAGGCCCCCACTGAAGCTTTCTTT
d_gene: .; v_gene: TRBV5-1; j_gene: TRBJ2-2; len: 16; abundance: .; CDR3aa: CASSRVAASNTGELFF; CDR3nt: TGCGCCAGCAGCCGGGTGGCAGCTTCGAACACCGGGGAGCTGTTTTTT
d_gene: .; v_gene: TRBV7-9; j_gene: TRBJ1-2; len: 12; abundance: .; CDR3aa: CASSSQGYGYTF; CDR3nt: TGTGCCAGCAGCTCCCAGGGGTATGGCTACACCTTC
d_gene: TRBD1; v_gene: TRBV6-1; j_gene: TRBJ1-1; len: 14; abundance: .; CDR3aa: CASRLGQENTEAFF; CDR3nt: TGTGCCAGCAGGTTAGGACAGGAGAACACTGAAGCTTTCTTT
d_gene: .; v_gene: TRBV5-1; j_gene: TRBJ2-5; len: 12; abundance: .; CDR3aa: CASSLAAETQYF; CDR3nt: TGCGCCAGCAGCTTGGCCGCAGAGACCCAGTACTTC
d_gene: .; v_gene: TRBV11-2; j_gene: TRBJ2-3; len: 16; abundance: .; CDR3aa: CASTKGWRDGTDTQYF; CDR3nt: TGTGCCAGCACCAAAGGTTGGCGTGATGGCACAGATACGCAGTATTTT
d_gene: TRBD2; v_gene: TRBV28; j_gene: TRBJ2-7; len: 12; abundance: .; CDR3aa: CASRRLAYEQYF; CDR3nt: TGTGCCAGCAGGCGACTAGCGTACGAGCAGTACTTC
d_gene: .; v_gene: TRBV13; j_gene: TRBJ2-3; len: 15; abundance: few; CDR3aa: CASSLGLGLIGAQYF; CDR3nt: TGTGCCAGCAGCTTAGGCCTGGGGCTCATCGGGGCGCAGTATTTT
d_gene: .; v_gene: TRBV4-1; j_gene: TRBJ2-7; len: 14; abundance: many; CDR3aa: CASSPRDGSYEQYF; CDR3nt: TGCGCCAGCAGCCCCCGGGACGGTTCCTACGAGCAGTACTTC
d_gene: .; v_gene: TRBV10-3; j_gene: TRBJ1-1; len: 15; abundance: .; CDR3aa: CAISGRGAENTEAFF; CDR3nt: TGTGCCATCAGTGGGAGGGGGGCGGAGAACACTGAAGCTTTCTTT
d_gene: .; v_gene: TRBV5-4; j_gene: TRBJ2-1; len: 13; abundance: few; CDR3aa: CASSPVGANEQFF; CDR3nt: TGTGCCAGCAGCCCGGTTGGTGCCAATGAGCAGTTCTTC
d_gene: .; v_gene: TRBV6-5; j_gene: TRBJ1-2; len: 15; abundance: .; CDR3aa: CASSYSRGGNYGYTF; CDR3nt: TGTGCCAGCAGTTACTCGAGAGGGGGGAACTATGGCTACACCTTC
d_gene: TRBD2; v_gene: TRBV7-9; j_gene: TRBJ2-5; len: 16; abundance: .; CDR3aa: CASSLVLAGLAETQYF; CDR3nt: TGTGCCAGCAGCTTAGTTCTAGCGGGATTGGCGGAGACCCAGTACTTC
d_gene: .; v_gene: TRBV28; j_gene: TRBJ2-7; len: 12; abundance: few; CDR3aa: CASRVPSDEQYF; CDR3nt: TGTGCCAGCAGAGTACCTAGCGACGAGCAGTACTTC
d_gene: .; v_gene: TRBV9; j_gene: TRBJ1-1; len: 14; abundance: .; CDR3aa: CASSVDGWDTEAFF; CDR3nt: TGTGCCAGCAGCGTAGATGGGTGGGACACTGAAGCTTTCTTT
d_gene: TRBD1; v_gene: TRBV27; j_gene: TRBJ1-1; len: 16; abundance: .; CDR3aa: CASSSDRGWVNTEAFF; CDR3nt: TGTGCCAGCAGCTCCGACAGGGGCTGGGTGAACACTGAAGCTTTCTTT
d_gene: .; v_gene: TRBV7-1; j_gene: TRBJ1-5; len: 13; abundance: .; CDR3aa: CASSLGLSQPQHF; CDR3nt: TGTGCCAGCAGCTTAGGGTTGAGTCAGCCCCAGCATTTT
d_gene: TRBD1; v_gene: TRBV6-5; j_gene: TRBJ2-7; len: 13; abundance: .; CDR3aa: CASRRDRGYEQYF; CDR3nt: TGTGCCAGCCGCCGGGACAGGGGATACGAGCAGTACTTC
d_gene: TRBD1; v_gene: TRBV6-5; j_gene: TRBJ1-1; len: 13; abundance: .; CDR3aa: CASKLQGALGAFF; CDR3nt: TGTGCCAGCAAACTACAGGGGGCATTGGGAGCTTTCTTT
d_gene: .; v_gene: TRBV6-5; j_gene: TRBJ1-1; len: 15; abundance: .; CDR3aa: CASSFGSPLNTEAFF; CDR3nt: TGTGCCAGCAGTTTCGGCAGCCCTCTGAACACTGAAGCTTTCTTT
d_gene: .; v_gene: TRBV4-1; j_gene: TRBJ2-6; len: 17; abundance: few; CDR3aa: CASSQGQIVSGANVLTF; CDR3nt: TGCGCCAGCAGCCAAGGACAGATCGTCTCTGGGGCCAACGTCCTGACTTTC
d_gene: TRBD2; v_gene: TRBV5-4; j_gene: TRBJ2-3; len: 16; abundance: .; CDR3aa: CASSLRTSGGADTQYF; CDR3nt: TGTGCCAGCAGCTTAAGGACTAGCGGGGGGGCAGATACGCAGTATTTT
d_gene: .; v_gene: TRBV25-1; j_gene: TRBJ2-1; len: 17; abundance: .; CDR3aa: CASSEFGGRISYNEQFF; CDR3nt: TGTGCCAGCAGTGAATTTGGGGGGAGGATTTCCTACAATGAGCAGTTCTTC
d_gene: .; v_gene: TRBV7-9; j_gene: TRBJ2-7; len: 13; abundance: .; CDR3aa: CASSLVGPGEQYF; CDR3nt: TGTGCCAGCAGCTTAGTTGGCCCTGGGGAGCAGTACTTC
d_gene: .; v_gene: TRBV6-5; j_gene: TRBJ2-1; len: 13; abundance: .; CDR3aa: CASSLEVPNEQFF; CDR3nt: TGTGCCAGCAGTTTAGAGGTCCCAAATGAGCAGTTCTTC
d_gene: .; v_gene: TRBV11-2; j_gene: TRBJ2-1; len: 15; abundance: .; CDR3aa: CASSSPGVKNNEQFF; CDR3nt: TGTGCCAGCAGCTCCCCTGGGGTGAAAAACAATGAGCAGTTCTTC
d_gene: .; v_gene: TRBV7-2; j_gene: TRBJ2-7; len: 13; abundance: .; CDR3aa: CASSLSPLSEQYF; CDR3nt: TGTGCCAGCAGCTTATCCCCGCTTAGCGAGCAGTACTTC
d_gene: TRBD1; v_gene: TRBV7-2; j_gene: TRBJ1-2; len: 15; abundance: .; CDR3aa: CASSPGTGVNYGYTF; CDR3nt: TGTGCCAGCAGCCCAGGGACAGGGGTAAACTATGGCTACACCTTC
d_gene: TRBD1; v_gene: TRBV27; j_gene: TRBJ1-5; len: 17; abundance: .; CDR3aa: CASRRTGGKDSNQPQHF; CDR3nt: TGTGCCAGCAGGAGGACAGGGGGGAAAGATAGCAATCAGCCCCAGCATTTT
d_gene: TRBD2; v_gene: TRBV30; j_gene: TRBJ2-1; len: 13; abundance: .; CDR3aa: CAWSWLRREGSFF; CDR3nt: TGTGCCTGGAGCTGGCTTCGGCGGGAGGGCTCGTTCTTC
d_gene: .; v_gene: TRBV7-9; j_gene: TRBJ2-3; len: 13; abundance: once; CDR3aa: CASSLSGRDTQYF; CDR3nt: TGTGCCAGCAGCTTATCGGGGAGAGATACGCAGTATTTT
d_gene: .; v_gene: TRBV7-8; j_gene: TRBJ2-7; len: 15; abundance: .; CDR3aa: CASSTSRSKSYEQYF; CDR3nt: TGTGCCAGCAGCACTAGTCGTTCTAAATCCTACGAGCAGTACTTC
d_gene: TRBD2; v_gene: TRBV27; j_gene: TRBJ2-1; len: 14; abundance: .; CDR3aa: CASRLAGVVNEQFF; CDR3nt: TGTGCCAGCAGACTAGCGGGAGTGGTAAATGAGCAGTTCTTC
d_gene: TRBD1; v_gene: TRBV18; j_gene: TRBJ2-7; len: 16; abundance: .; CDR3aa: CASSLSRTGNTHEQYF; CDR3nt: TGTGCCAGCTCACTTTCCAGGACAGGGAATACCCACGAGCAGTACTTC
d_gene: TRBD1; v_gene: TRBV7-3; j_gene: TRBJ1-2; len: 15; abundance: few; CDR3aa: CASSLGQGASYGYTF; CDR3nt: TGTGCCAGCAGCTTAGGGCAGGGGGCGTCCTATGGCTACACCTTC
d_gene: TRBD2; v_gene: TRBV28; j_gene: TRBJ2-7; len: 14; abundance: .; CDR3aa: CASSLGGISYEQYF; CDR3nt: TGTGCCAGCAGTTTGGGGGGGATCTCCTACGAGCAGTACTTC
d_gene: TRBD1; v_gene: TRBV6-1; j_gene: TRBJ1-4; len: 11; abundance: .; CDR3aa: CAIRGRIKLFF; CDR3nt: TGTGCCATCAGGGGGAGGATAAAACTGTTTTTT
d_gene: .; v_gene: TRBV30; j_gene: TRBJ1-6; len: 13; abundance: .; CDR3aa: CAWSVGDPSPLHF; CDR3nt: TGTGCCTGGAGTGTAGGGGACCCTTCACCCCTCCACTTT
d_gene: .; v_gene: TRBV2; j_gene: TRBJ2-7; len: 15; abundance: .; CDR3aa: CASNHERQATYEQYF; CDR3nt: TGTGCCAGCAATCACGAAAGGCAGGCAACCTACGAGCAGTACTTC
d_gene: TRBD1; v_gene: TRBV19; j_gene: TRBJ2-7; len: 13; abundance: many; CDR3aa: CASSGTGSYEQYF; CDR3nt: TGTGCCAGTAGTGGGACAGGGTCCTACGAGCAGTACTTC
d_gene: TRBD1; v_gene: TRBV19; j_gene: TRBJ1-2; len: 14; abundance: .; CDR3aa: CASRDREYIDGYTF; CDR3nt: TGTGCCAGCCGGGACAGAGAGTACATCGATGGCTACACCTTC
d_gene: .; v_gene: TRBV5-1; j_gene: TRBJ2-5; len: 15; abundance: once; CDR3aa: CASSSDMAMKETQYF; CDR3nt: TGCGCCAGCAGCTCCGACATGGCTATGAAAGAGACCCAGTACTTC
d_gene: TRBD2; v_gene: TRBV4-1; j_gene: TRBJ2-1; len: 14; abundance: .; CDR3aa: CASSQEVGGRAGFF; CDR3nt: TGCGCCAGCAGCCAAGAAGTTGGGGGGAGGGCCGGGTTCTTC
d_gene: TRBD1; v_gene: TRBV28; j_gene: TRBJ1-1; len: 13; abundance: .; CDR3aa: CASSLPGTDEAFF; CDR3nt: TGTGCCAGCAGTTTACCCGGGACAGATGAAGCTTTCTTT
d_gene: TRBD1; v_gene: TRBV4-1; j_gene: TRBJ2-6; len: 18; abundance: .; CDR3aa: CASSQGQGPKSGANVLTF; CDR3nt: TGCGCCAGCAGCCAAGGACAGGGCCCAAAGTCTGGGGCCAACGTCCTGACTTTC
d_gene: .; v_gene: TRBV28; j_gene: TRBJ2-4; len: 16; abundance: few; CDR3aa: CASSLRTSGHKNIQYF; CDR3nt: TGTGCCAGCAGTTTACGCACTAGTGGGCACAAAAACATTCAGTACTTC
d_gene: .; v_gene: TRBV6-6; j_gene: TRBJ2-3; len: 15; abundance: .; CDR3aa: CASRTTGGMADTQYF; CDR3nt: TGTGCCAGCAGGACCACTGGGGGGATGGCAGATACGCAGTATTTT
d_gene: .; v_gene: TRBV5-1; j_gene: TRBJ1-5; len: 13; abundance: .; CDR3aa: CASSLDEDQPQHF; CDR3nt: TGCGCCAGCAGCTTGGACGAGGATCAGCCCCAGCATTTT